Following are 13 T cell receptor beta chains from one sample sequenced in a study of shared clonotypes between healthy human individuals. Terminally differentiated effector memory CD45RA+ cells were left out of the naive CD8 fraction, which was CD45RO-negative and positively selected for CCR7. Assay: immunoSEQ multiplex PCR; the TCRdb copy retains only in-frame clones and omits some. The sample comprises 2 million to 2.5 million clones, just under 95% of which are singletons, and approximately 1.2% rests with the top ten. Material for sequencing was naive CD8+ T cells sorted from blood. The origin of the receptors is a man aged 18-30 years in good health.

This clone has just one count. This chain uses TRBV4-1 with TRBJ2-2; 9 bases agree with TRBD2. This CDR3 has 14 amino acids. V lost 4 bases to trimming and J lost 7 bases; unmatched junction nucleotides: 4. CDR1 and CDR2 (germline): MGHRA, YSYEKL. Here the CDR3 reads CASSPSGAGGELFF. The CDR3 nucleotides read TGCGCCAGCAGCCCTAGCGGGGCTGGCGGGGAGCTGTTTTTT.

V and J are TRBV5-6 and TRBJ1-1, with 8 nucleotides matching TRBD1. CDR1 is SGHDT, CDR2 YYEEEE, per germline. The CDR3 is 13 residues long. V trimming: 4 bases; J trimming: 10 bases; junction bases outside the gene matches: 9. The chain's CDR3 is CASSLTGGLLAFF. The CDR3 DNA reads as TGTGCCAGCAGCCTCACAGGGGGTCTTTTAGCTTTCTTT.

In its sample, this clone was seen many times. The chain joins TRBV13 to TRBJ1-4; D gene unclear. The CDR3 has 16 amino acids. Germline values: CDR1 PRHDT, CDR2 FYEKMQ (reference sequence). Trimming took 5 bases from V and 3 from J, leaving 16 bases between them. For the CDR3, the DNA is TGTGCCAGCAGCCCAGCCGTAGGGAAGGCTAATGAAAAACTGTTTTTT. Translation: CASSPAVGKANEKLFF.

The CDR3 nucleotides read TGTGCCAGCTCTGCTAGCGGGAGTTACACCTACAATGAGCAGTTCTTC. It is translated as CASSASGSYTYNEQFF. The V call is TRBV7-9, the J call TRBJ2-1; 10 bases match TRBD2. The CDR3 totals 16 residues. Germline V CDR1 and CDR2: SEHNR, FQNEAQ (reference sequence). V was pared by 8 bases and J by 2 bases, with 9 bases of the junction left unmatched.

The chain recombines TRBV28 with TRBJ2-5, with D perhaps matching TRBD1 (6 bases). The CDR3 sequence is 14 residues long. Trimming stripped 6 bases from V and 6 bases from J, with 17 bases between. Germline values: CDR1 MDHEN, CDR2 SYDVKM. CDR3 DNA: TGTGCCAGCAGCCCCCCCGAGGGGGTAAAGACCCAGTACTTC. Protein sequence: CASSPPEGVKTQYF.

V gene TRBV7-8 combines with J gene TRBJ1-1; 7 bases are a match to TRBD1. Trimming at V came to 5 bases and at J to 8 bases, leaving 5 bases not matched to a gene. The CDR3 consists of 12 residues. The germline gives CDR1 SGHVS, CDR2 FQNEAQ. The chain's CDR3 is CASSPQGEEAFF. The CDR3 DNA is TGTGCCAGCAGCCCCCAGGGGGAGGAAGCTTTCTTT.

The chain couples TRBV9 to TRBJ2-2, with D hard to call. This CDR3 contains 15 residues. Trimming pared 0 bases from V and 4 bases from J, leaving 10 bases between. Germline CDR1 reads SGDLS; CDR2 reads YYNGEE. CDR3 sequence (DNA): TGTGCCAGCAGCGTAGGAGACCCGGGCACCGGGGAGCTGTTTTTT. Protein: CASSVGDPGTGELFF.

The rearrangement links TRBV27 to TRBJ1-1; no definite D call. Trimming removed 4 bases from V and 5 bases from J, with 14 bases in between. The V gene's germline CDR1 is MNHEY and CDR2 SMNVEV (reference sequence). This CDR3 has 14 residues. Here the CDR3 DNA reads TGTGCCAGCAGTTGGACTCTATCGGGGACTGAAGCTTTCTTT. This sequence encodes CASSWTLSGTEAFF.

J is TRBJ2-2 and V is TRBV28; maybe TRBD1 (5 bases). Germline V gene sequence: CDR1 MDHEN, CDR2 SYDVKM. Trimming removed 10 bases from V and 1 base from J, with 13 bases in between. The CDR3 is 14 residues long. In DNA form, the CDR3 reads TGTGCCACCAAGTACCAGGGGAACACCGGGGAGCTGTTTTTT. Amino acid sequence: CATKYQGNTGELFF.

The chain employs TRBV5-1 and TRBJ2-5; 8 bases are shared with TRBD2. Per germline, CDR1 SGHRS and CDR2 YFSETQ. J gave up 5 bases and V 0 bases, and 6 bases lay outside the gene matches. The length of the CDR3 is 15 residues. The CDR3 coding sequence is TGCGCCAGCAGCTTGGAAGCTAGCGGGTGGGAGACCCAGTACTTC. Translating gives CASSLEASGWETQYF.

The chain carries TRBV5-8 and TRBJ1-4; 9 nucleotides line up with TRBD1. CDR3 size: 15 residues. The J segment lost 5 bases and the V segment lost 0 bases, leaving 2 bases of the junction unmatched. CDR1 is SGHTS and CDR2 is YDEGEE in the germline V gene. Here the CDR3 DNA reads TGTGCCAGCAGCTTGGAGGGGACAGGGAATGAAAAACTGTTTTTT. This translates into CASSLEGTGNEKLFF.

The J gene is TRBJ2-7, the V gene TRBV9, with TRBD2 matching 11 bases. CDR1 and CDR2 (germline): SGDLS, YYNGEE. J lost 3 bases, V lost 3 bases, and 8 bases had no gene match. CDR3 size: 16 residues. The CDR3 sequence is CASSGGSGTSGYEQYF. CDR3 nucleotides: TGTGCCAGCAGCGGAGGGTCCGGGACTAGCGGCTACGAGCAGTACTTC.

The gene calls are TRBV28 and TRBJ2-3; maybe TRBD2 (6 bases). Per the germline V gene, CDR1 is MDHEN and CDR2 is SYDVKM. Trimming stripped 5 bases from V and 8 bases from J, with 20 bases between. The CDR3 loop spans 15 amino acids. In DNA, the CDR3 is TGTGCCAGCAGTCTGGGGAGGTCCCCGATAGGTACGCAGTATTTT. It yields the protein CASSLGRSPIGTQYF. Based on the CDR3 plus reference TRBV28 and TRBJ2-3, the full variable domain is DVKVTQSSRYLVKRTGEKVFLECVQDMDHENMFWYRQDPGLGLRLIYFSYDVKMKEKGDIPEGYSVSREKKERFSLILESASTNQTSMYLCASSLGRSPIGTQYFGPGTRLTVL.